This T cell receptor (beta chain) was sequenced in a study of shared clonotypes between healthy human individuals. The study's findings and limits: The expectation was that sequencing depth would affect clonotype sharing among donors. Incomplete sequencing of sorted subsets was indicated by rarefaction despite large depth.

This clone has just one count. The target antigen is unknown. Several immunoSEQ 96-well plates shared each subset's DNA, each plate a replicate. The assay was immunoSEQ multiplex PCR, and TCRdb's table has in-frame clones only and misses some. The data contain 2.3 million or so clones, 85% to 95% of them seen just once; the ten biggest clones take up under 0.45%. The CDR3 extends over 15 amino acids. V shed 5 bases, J shed 6 bases, and the junction held 7 bases outside the gene matches. Germline V gives CDR1 SGHVS, CDR2 FNYEAQ. The TCR comes from a man between 18 and 29 years old in good health. Some clones in this sample may be carry-over from other donors' samples. Material for sequencing was naive CD4+ T cells from PBMCs. Subset meaning: CD45RA+ positively selected. V usage is TRBV7-6 and J usage is TRBJ1-4; 9 nucleotides match TRBD1. The CDR3 region is CASSTRDRVDEKLFF. In DNA, the CDR3 is TGTGCCAGCAGCACCCGGGACAGGGTGGATGAAAAACTGTTTTTT.